The 11 T cell receptor beta chains given below trace back to one sample, sequenced in a study of shared clonotypes between healthy human individuals. The protocol was immunoSEQ multiplex PCR, while the TCRdb copy is restricted to in-frame clones and leaves out a portion. The table includes around 1.1 million clones, approximately 77% detected once. Sequencing used memory CD4+ T cells from PBMCs. Subset specified: CD45RA-negative fraction. These receptors came from a young man in good health. Some clones in this sample may be carry-over from other donors' samples.

V and J are TRBV7-2 and TRBJ1-5, with 9 bases aligning to TRBD1. V gave up 3 bases and J gave up 5 bases; unmatched junction bases: 5. This CDR3 is 15 amino acids long. The germline gives CDR1 SGHTA, CDR2 FQGNSA. Here the CDR3 reads CASSLDRGPYQPQHF. The CDR3 DNA is TGTGCCAGCAGCTTGGACAGGGGACCTTATCAGCCCCAGCATTTT.

In this sample, this clone turned up once. This chain uses TRBV5-1 with TRBJ2-5; D is possibly TRBD2 (5 bases). CDR3 length: 15 amino acids. V gave up 0 bases and J gave up 6 bases, with 15 bases separating them. Germline V gene sequence: CDR1 SGHRS, CDR2 YFSETQ. CDR3 DNA sequence: TGCGCCAGCAGCTTGGATATAGGGCGGAGGAAGACCCAGTACTTC. Its protein is CASSLDIGRRKTQYF.

A few counts support this clone. V gene TRBV7-3 combines with J gene TRBJ2-1; 7 bases are shared with TRBD2. CDR1 is SGHTA and CDR2 is FQGTGA in the germline V gene. The V and J ends lost 5 bases and 3 bases, in that order; junction bases with no gene match: 7. CDR3 size: 15 residues. The CDR3 is CASSEEAGHYNEQFF. The CDR3 bases are TGTGCCAGCAGCGAAGAAGCGGGGCACTACAATGAGCAGTTCTTC.

This chain joins TRBV10-2 and TRBJ2-3; TRBD2 agrees at 10 bases. CDR1 WSHSY and CDR2 SAAADI come from the germline V gene. V gave up 3 bases and J gave up 4 bases; unmatched junction bases: 7. The CDR3 covers 16 residues. In DNA form, the CDR3 reads TGCGCCAGCAGTGATGATACTAGCGGGGTTGCAGATACGCAGTATTTT. Its protein is CASSDDTSGVADTQYF.

V and J are TRBV7-2 and TRBJ1-1; TRBD1 aligns across 9 bases. From germline, CDR1 is SGHTA and CDR2 FQGNSA. CDR3 length: 18 residues. Trimming cost V 4 bases and J 2 bases; bases outside gene matches: 14. Here the CDR3 reads CASSYSANRGRVNTEAFF. DNA of the CDR3: TGTGCCAGCAGCTACTCTGCAAACAGGGGGCGGGTAAACACTGAAGCTTTCTTT.

There are a few counts of this clone. The gene calls are TRBV7-2 and TRBJ2-1; TRBD2 might be the D (6 bases). The V gene lost 1 base and the J gene lost 0 bases, with 19 bases spanning the gap. The CDR3 is 19 residues long. Germline CDR1 and CDR2: SGHTA and FQGNSA. CDR3 residues: CASSLVAGPGGTSYNEQFF. The CDR3 DNA reads TGTGCCAGCAGCTTAGTGGCCGGCCCGGGCGGGACCTCCTACAATGAGCAGTTCTTC.

This clone was detected only once. The J gene is TRBJ1-5, the V gene TRBV6-5; 7 bases line up with TRBD1. Unmatched junction bases numbered 1, after V lost 4 bases and J lost 7 bases. In germline, CDR1 is MNHEY, CDR2 SVGAGI. CDR3 length: 12 amino acids. This CDR3 is CASSSGGQPQHF. CDR3 nucleotide sequence: TGTGCCAGCAGTTCAGGGGGGCAGCCCCAGCATTTT.

Written as DNA, the CDR3 is TGTGCCAGCGGTAAGGGGGACAGCTCTGGAAACACCATATATTTT. Protein product: CASGKGDSSGNTIYF. This rearrangement joins TRBV28 to TRBJ1-3; 7 nucleotides line up with TRBD1. Germline V gene data show CDR1 as MDHEN and CDR2 as SYDVKM. This CDR3 contains 15 residues. The V gene end was trimmed by 8 bases and the J gene end by 0 bases; junction bases not matched to a gene: 7.

The rearrangement joins TRBV7-6 to TRBJ2-3, with 8 positions matching TRBD2. In germline, CDR1 is SGHVS, CDR2 FNYEAQ. With V trimmed by 2 bases and J by 0 bases, 10 bases remained unmatched. The CDR3 covers 18 residues. The CDR3 loop is CASSLNPPSGSSTDTQYF. CDR3 coding DNA: TGTGCCAGCAGCTTAAATCCGCCCAGCGGGAGCAGCACAGATACGCAGTATTTT. The full variable domain, in which reference TRBV7-6 and TRBJ2-3 provide the parts outside the CDR3, is GAGVSQSPRYKVTKRGQDVALRCDPISGHVSLYWYRQALGQGPEFLTYFNYEAQQDKSGLPNDRFSAERPEGSISTLTIQRTEQRDSAMYRCASSLNPPSGSSTDTQYFGPGTRLTVL.

This chain uses TRBV7-9 with TRBJ1-1; 7 bases line up with TRBD1. The germline V gene encodes CDR1 SEHNR and CDR2 FQNEAQ (reference sequence). This CDR3 region has 15 residues. The V and J ends lost 6 bases and 4 bases, in that order; junction bases with no gene match: 11. The CDR3 nucleotides read TGTGCCAGCAGGACTGGACAGGCCATTTCCACTGAAGCTTTCTTT. Translating gives CASRTGQAISTEAFF.

The rearrangement links TRBV9 to TRBJ2-1, with 7 bases aligning to TRBD2. Germline trimming cut 3 bases from V and 1 base from J; bases unmatched to any gene: 4. The CDR3 totals 15 residues. Looked up from germline, CDR1 is SGDLS and CDR2 is YYNGEE. The chain's CDR3 is CASSARLASYNEQFF. CDR3 nucleotides: TGTGCCAGCAGCGCTCGACTAGCATCCTACAATGAGCAGTTCTTC.